Shown below are 32 T cell receptor beta chains from a single sample sequenced in a study of T cells after yellow fever vaccination. TCRdb called the 5' RACE reads again in MiXCR, with one record for every CDR3 protein. The table shows some 100,000 distinct CDR3 sequences, with 7.2% occurring only once. Specimen: CD4+ T cells sorted from PBMCs, collected about 49 days after the first yellow fever vaccination. All receptors come from a man aged 18 to 29 who received the YFV17D yellow fever vaccine.

This clonotype has a count of ten or more. This chain joins TRBV7-2 and TRBJ1-4; unclear D gene. V lost 2 bases and J lost 0, with 4 bases in between. The CDR3 consists of 14 residues. Germline V gene sequence: CDR1 SGHTA, CDR2 FQGNSA. CDR3 nucleotides: TGTGCCAGCAGCTTACAGGCAACTAATGAAAAACTGTTTTTT. It codes for CASSLQATNEKLFF.

In this sample, this clonotype turned up many times. This chain links TRBV20-1 with TRBJ1-5; 7 bases are a match to TRBD1. The J segment lost 4 bases and the V segment lost 3 bases, leaving 6 bases of the junction unmatched. The CDR3 loop spans 14 amino acids. Per germline, CDR1 DFQATT and CDR2 SNEGSKA (reference sequence). The CDR3 here is CSARGSDRNQPQHF. Here the CDR3 DNA reads TGCAGTGCTAGGGGGTCGGACAGGAATCAGCCCCAGCATTTT.

This clonotype was counted at least ten times. V gene TRBV6-1 combines with J gene TRBJ1-5; 7 nucleotides line up with TRBD1. The germline gives CDR1 MNHNS, CDR2 SASEGT. The CDR3 is 15 amino acids. Unmatched junction bases numbered 6, after V lost 0 bases and J lost 7 bases. CDR3 region: CASSEAHRGFQPQHF. The CDR3 DNA follows: TGTGCCAGCAGTGAAGCGCACAGGGGATTCCAGCCCCAGCATTTT.

This clonotype was counted many times. The CDR3 spells CASRMTVNTEAFF. CDR3 sequence (DNA): TGTGCCAGCAGGATGACAGTGAACACTGAAGCTTTCTTT. This rearrangement joins TRBV6-1 to TRBJ1-1; the D gene is possibly TRBD1 (5 bases). There are 13 residues in the CDR3. CDR1 and CDR2 (germline): MNHNS, SASEGT. V lost 6 bases, J lost 0 bases, and 8 bases lay in between.

The table lists this clonotype with many counts. The V call is TRBV7-9, the J call TRBJ1-1, with D unresolved. The germline V gene encodes CDR1 SEHNR and CDR2 FQNEAQ (reference sequence). The CDR3 is 14 residues long. Trimming took 3 bases from V and 4 from J, leaving 12 bases between them. The CDR3 coding sequence is TGTGCCAGCAGCTTGAAGAAACAGAGCACTGAAGCTTTCTTT. It yields the protein CASSLKKQSTEAFF.

This clonotype was recorded many times. The gene calls are TRBV7-9 and TRBJ2-6; D is ambiguous. The germline CDR1 and CDR2 sequences are SEHNR and FQNEAQ (reference sequence). V was trimmed by 5 bases and J by 1 base, leaving 9 bases between them. This CDR3 is built from 15 residues. CDR3 loop: CASSRTQSGANVLTF. CDR3 bases: TGTGCCAGCAGCCGTACACAGTCTGGGGCCAACGTCCTGACTTTC.

With respect to this clonotype: A much larger clone sits a single nucleotide away, making a read error possible. The chain carries TRBV12-3 or TRBV12-4 and TRBJ1-1; D is uncertain. The CDR3 extends over 14 amino acids. V was cut by 6 bases and J by 3 bases, with 14 bases left in between. This CDR3 reads CASRPPERYTEAFF. As DNA, the CDR3 is TGTGCCAGCAGACCCCCGGAGAGGTACACTGAAGCTTTCTTT.

This clonotype was detected ten times or more. This chain links TRBV25-1 with TRBJ2-3; the match to TRBD2 covers 7 bases. This CDR3 is built from 14 residues. CDR1 is MGHDK, CDR2 SYGVNS, per germline. The V and J ends lost 5 bases and 4 bases, in that order; junction bases with no gene match: 6. CDR3 DNA: TGTGCCAGCAGTCCTGGGGGGGTGGCAGATACGCAGTATTTT. This codes for CASSPGGVADTQYF.

The V gene is TRBV7-3, the J gene TRBJ1-2; D not certain. V shed 3 bases and J shed 5 bases, with 22 bases lying between them. Germline V gene data show CDR1 as SGHTA and CDR2 as FQGTGA. This CDR3 spans 17 amino acids. CDR3 bases: TGTGCCAGCAGCTTCGGACGAATACCCCCCAGGAAATATGGCTACACCTTC. Translation: CASSFGRIPPRKYGYTF.

This clonotype has a single count. This sequence may be a read error, since a much larger clone differs from it by one base. V and J are TRBV4-3 and TRBJ1-6, with 8 nucleotides matching TRBD1. Germline lookup yields CDR1 LGHNA and CDR2 YSLEER. With 1 base clipped from V and 4 bases from J, the junction kept 15 bases outside the gene matches. The length of the CDR3 is 20 residues. CDR3 nucleotide sequence: TGCGCCAGCAGCCAAGGTTTTAGGCACAGGGGGTTCTCGTATAATTCACCCCTCCACTTT. It specifies CASSQGFRHRGFSYNSPLHF.

This clonotype was recorded at least ten times. The chain employs TRBV6-2 or TRBV6-3 and TRBJ1-6; TRBD1 aligns across 8 bases. There are 15 residues in the CDR3. The germline V gene encodes CDR1 MNHEY and CDR2 SVGEGT. V lost 2 bases and J lost 10; bases outside the gene matches: 7. The chain's CDR3 is CASSYHRTGKSPLHF. For the CDR3, the DNA is TGTGCCAGCAGTTACCATCGGACAGGGAAATCACCCCTCCACTTT.

Many counts were recorded for this clonotype. The J gene is TRBJ2-7, the V gene TRBV21-1; the table assigns TRBD2, which was not confirmed against the DNA. TRBV21-1 is described as a pseudogene. CDR3 size: 16 residues. DNA of the CDR3: TGTGCCAGCAGCAAACCTCCGACTAGCCAGGTCTACGAGCAGTACGTC. Translated, it gives CASSKPPTSQVYEQYV.

In this sample, this clonotype turned up a few times. The V and J genes are TRBV19 and TRBJ1-5, with D maybe TRBD1 (6 bases). The V end lost 5 bases, the J end lost 7 bases, and 15 bases lay between the germline ends. CDR3 length: 14 amino acids. CDR1 LNHDA and CDR2 SQIVND come from the germline V gene (reference sequence). The CDR3 loop is CASSFRQEGQPQHF. CDR3 DNA sequence: TGTGCCAGTAGTTTTCGACAGGAGGGACAGCCCCAGCATTTT. The whole variable domain, filled in from reference TRBV19 and TRBJ1-5, reads DGGITQSPKYLFRKEGQNVTLSCEQNLNHDAMYWYRQDPGQGLRLIYYSQIVNDFQKGDIAEGYSVSREKKESFPLTVTSAQKNPTAFYLCASSFRQEGQPQHFGDGTRLSIL.

This sequence joins TRBV20-1 and TRBJ2-5, with D possibly matching TRBD1 (6 bases). Germline V gives CDR1 DFQATT, CDR2 SNEGSKA (reference sequence). V lost 4 bases and J lost 0, with 15 bases in between. The CDR3 has 15 amino acids. The CDR3 region has the DNA TGCAGTGCTATTGGGGGCTCGACGTACCAAGAGACCCAGTACTTC. It encodes CSAIGGSTYQETQYF.

Many counts were recorded for this clonotype. The chain has TRBV11-1 and TRBJ2-1; D gene unclear. Trimming removed 6 bases at V and 6 bases at J, with 9 bases between. The CDR3 has 12 residues. From germline, CDR1 is SGHAT and CDR2 FQDESV (reference sequence). This CDR3 reads CASSRSGNEQFF. In nucleotides, the CDR3 is TGTGCCAGCAGTCGTTCAGGCAATGAGCAGTTCTTC. The variable domain in full, completed from reference TRBV11-1 and TRBJ2-1, reads EAEVAQSPRYKITEKSQAVAFWCDPISGHATLYWYRQILGQGPELLVQFQDESVVDDSQLPKDRFSAERLKGVDSTLKIQPAELGDSAMYLCASSRSGNEQFFGPGTRLTVL.

This clonotype was seen many times. This rearrangement joins TRBV4-2 to TRBJ2-2; 10 nucleotides align to TRBD2. Germline V gene sequence: CDR1 LGHNA, CDR2 YNFKEQ. Trimming took 4 bases from V and 6 from J; bases not matched to a gene: 8. The CDR3 totals 16 residues. The CDR3 sequence is CASSRDSAGGPGELFF. The CDR3 DNA follows: TGTGCCAGCAGCCGGGACTCAGCGGGGGGGCCCGGGGAGCTGTTTTTT.

The V gene is TRBV5-1, the J gene TRBJ1-3, with a possible D match to TRBD1 (5 bases). This CDR3 has 17 amino acids. Trimming took off 4 bases at V and 0 bases at J, with 17 bases between the two ends. Germline V gene lookup returns CDR1 SGHRS and CDR2 YFSETQ. This CDR3 reads CASSLFRGDYSGNTIYF. As DNA, the CDR3 is TGCGCCAGCAGCCTGTTCAGAGGGGATTACTCTGGAAACACCATATATTTT.

This clonotype was counted ten times or more. The chain has TRBV20-1 and TRBJ1-4; D may be TRBD1 (5 bases). CDR1 and CDR2 (germline): DFQATT, SNEGSKA (reference sequence). The V and J ends lost 5 bases and 2 bases respectively, with 6 bases between them. This CDR3 contains 12 residues. CDR3 bases: TGCAGTGCTCAGGGTACTAATGAAAAACTGTTTTTT. It encodes CSAQGTNEKLFF.

This clonotype was detected a few times. This chain joins TRBV7-2 and TRBJ2-5; weak D call: TRBD1 (6 bases). CDR3 length: 13 amino acids. Between the trimmed V and J ends, which lost 1 base and 7 bases, there was a span of 10 bases. CDR1 and CDR2 (germline): SGHTA, FQGNSA. CDR3 loop: CASSLGQGGTQYF. CDR3 coding DNA: TGTGCCAGCAGCTTAGGACAAGGGGGGACCCAGTACTTC.

This clonotype was counted many times. CDR3 nucleotide sequence: TGCAGTGCTAGACGGACAGGGAAAGAGACCCAGTACTTC. Protein product: CSARRTGKETQYF. J is TRBJ2-5 and V is TRBV20-1; 8 positions agree with TRBD1. J gave up 3 bases and V 2 bases, and 2 bases lay outside the gene matches. This CDR3 is 13 amino acids long. The germline CDR1 and CDR2 sequences are DFQATT and SNEGSKA (reference sequence).

At least ten counts were recorded for this clonotype. This chain links TRBV6-2 or TRBV6-3 with TRBJ2-7; tentatively, D is TRBD1 (6 bases). Germline CDR1 reads MNHEY; CDR2 reads SVGEGT. The CDR3 loop spans 13 amino acids. V dropped 7 bases and J dropped 1 base, with 11 bases sitting between them. CDR3 DNA sequence: TGTGCCAGCACAGTCGGACAGTCCTACGAGCAGTACTTC. Residues: CASTVGQSYEQYF.

Ten or more counts support this clonotype. The V call is TRBV7-2, the J call TRBJ1-1, with 9 positions matching TRBD1. The CDR3 is 13 amino acids. In germline, CDR1 is SGHTA, CDR2 FQGNSA. V gave up 5 bases and J gave up 5 bases; unmatched junction bases: 3. For the CDR3, the DNA is TGTGCCAGCAGCAAGACAGGGGGTACTGAAGCTTTCTTT. This encodes CASSKTGGTEAFF.

This clonotype has a handful of counts. V and J are TRBV27 and TRBJ1-5; 9 bases align to TRBD1. The CDR3 has 17 amino acids. The germline V gene has CDR1 MNHEY and CDR2 SMNVEV (reference sequence). Trimming cost V 4 bases and J 1 base; bases outside gene matches: 8. The CDR3 bases are TGTGCCAGCAGTTCTCAAAAGGACAGGGGAAGCAATCAGCCCCAGCATTTT. It is translated as CASSSQKDRGSNQPQHF.

The table lists this clonotype with a few counts. The chain carries TRBV20-1 and TRBJ1-1; TRBD1 might be the D (6 bases). This CDR3 contains 14 residues. V lost 3 bases, J lost 0 bases, and 11 bases lay in between. CDR1 is DFQATT and CDR2 is SNEGSKA in the germline V gene (reference sequence). CDR3 bases: TGCAGTGCTAGGTGGGGGCAGCTGAACACTGAAGCTTTCTTT. This gives the protein CSARWGQLNTEAFF.

This clonotype appeared many times. The gene calls are TRBV5-4 and TRBJ2-5; 8 nucleotides line up with TRBD2. V was clipped by 2 bases and J by 3 bases; unmatched bases: 3. From germline, CDR1 is SGHNT and CDR2 YYREEE (reference sequence). This CDR3 is 14 amino acids long. DNA for the CDR3: TGTGCCAGCAGCTTTAGCGGGGCGAAAGAGACCCAGTACTTC. This translates into CASSFSGAKETQYF.

In its sample, this clonotype was seen many times. This sequence joins TRBV15 and TRBJ1-2; 7 bases align to TRBD1. The CDR3 is 13 amino acids. J lost 3 bases, V lost 4 bases, and 2 bases had no gene match. Germline loops: CDR1 LNHNV, CDR2 YYDKDF (reference sequence). DNA for the CDR3: TGTGCCACCAGCAACGACAGGGACTATGGCTACACCTTC. It is translated as CATSNDRDYGYTF.

This clonotype has ten or more counts. The V gene is TRBV7-2, the J gene TRBJ1-1, with D maybe TRBD1 (6 bases). Between the trimmed V and J ends, which lost 5 bases and 3 bases, there was a span of 16 bases. The CDR3 spans 15 residues. Per germline, CDR1 SGHTA and CDR2 FQGNSA. For the CDR3, the DNA is TGTGCCAGCAGCGTGATACAGGGTGGAGACACTGAAGCTTTCTTT. Translated, it gives CASSVIQGGDTEAFF.

This clonotype showed up many times. The chain recombines TRBV7-9 with TRBJ1-2; tentatively, D is TRBD1 (6 bases). The germline V and J ends were trimmed by 5 bases and 4 bases, with 14 bases remaining between them. The CDR3 consists of 14 residues. Germline-derived CDR1 and CDR2 are SEHNR and FQNEAQ (reference sequence). The CDR3 coding sequence is TGTGCCAGCAGCGCGCAACAGGGTTCCTATGGCTACACCTTC. Amino acid sequence: CASSAQQGSYGYTF.

This clonotype showed up many times. The chain links TRBV5-1 to TRBJ2-5; D remains ambiguous. There are 15 residues in the CDR3. V dropped 4 bases and J dropped 2 bases, with 15 bases sitting between them. Germline V gene data show CDR1 as SGHRS and CDR2 as YFSETQ. CDR3 coding DNA: TGCGCCAGCAGCCCGGACCCGGTGGGGCAAGAGACCCAGTACTTC. Its protein product is CASSPDPVGQETQYF.

At least ten counts were recorded for this clonotype. The chain is built from TRBV12-5 and TRBJ2-7; the D gene is possibly TRBD1 (6 bases). The CDR3 loop spans 15 amino acids. V was pared by 6 bases and J by 1 base, with 16 bases between. Germline V gene sequence: CDR1 LGHNT, CDR2 FRNRAP. The CDR3 region is CASGPKNRDSYEQYF. CDR3 DNA: TGTGCTAGTGGCCCTAAAAACAGGGATTCCTACGAGCAGTACTTC.

This clonotype was found many times. The V gene is TRBV7-9, the J gene TRBJ2-5; no clear D gene. Trimming cost V 5 bases and J 5 bases, with 9 bases left between them. CDR3 length: 12 residues. Germline CDR1 SEHNR, CDR2 FQNEAQ (reference sequence). CDR3: CASSPQLETQYF. The CDR3 DNA reads TGTGCCAGCAGCCCCCAGCTGGAGACCCAGTACTTC.

This clonotype was recorded many times. The chain is built from TRBV9 and TRBJ2-2; D is undetermined. V was shortened by 1 base and J by 0 bases, with 13 bases between the two germline ends. Germline CDR1 SGDLS, CDR2 YYNGEE. The CDR3 consists of 17 residues. CDR3 nucleotide sequence: TGTGCCAGCAGCGTAAGTCTTGGCTACTCGAACACCGGGGAGCTGTTTTTT. Amino acid sequence: CASSVSLGYSNTGELFF.